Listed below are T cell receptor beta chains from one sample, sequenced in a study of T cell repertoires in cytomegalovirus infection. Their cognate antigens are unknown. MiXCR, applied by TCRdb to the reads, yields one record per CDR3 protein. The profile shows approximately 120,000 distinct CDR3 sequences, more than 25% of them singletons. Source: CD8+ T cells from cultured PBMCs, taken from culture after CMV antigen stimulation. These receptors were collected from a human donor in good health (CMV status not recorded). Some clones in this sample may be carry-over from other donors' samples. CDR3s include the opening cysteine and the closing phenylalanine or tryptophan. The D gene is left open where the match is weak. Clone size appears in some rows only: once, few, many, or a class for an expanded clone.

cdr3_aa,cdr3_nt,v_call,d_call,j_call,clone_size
CSVLDSPTEAFF,TGCAGCGTTCTCGATTCGCCCACTGAAGCTTTCTTT,TRBV29-1,-,TRBJ1-1,-
CASSLDKLYNEQFF,TGTGCCAGCAGCTTGGACAAACTATACAATGAGCAGTTCTTC,TRBV5-4,-,TRBJ2-1,-
CASSINRDRGWETQYF,TGTGCCAGCAGCATAAACCGGGACAGGGGTTGGGAGACCCAGTACTTC,TRBV28,TRBD1,TRBJ2-5,-
CASSTRQGFDEQFF,TGCGCCAGCAGCACCCGACAGGGTTTCGATGAGCAGTTCTTC,TRBV4-3,TRBD1,TRBJ2-1,few
CASSPNAGAVWQNTGELFF,TGTGCCAGCAGCCCAAATGCAGGGGCGGTATGGCAGAACACCGGGGAGCTGTTTTTT,TRBV7-2,-,TRBJ2-2,few
CASSPNPGGETEAFF,TGTGCCAGCAGCCCGAATCCAGGGGGCGAAACTGAAGCTTTCTTT,TRBV7-9,TRBD1,TRBJ1-1,-
CASSDQGAWDGDTQYF,TGTGCCAGCAGTGATCAGGGGGCATGGGATGGAGATACGCAGTATTTT,TRBV6-1,TRBD1,TRBJ2-3,-
CASSLAGTQETQYF,TGTGCCAGCAGCTTGGCCGGGACCCAAGAGACCCAGTACTTC,TRBV7-9,-,TRBJ2-5,-
CAIREDTLETQYF,TGTGCCATCAGGGAGGACACTTTAGAGACCCAGTACTTC,TRBV10-3,-,TRBJ2-5,-
CASSMGLGYEAFF,TGTGCCAGTAGTATGGGTCTTGGATATGAAGCTTTCTTT,TRBV19,-,TRBJ1-1,-
CASSPRDYMNTEAFF,TGTGCCAGCAGCCCGAGGGATTACATGAACACTGAAGCTTTCTTT,TRBV5-6,-,TRBJ1-1,few
CASGWGQGGTEAFF,TGTGCCAGTGGCTGGGGACAGGGTGGGACTGAAGCTTTCTTT,TRBV19,TRBD1,TRBJ1-1,-
CASSLFTSGGPDTDTQYF,TGTGCCAGCAGCTTATTTACTAGCGGGGGCCCTGACACAGATACGCAGTATTTT,TRBV7-2,TRBD2,TRBJ2-3,-
CASKMGTGNTIYF,TGTGCCAGCAAAATGGGTACTGGAAACACCATATATTTT,TRBV7-9,-,TRBJ1-3,few
CASSPGTVVSNQPQHF,TGCGCCAGCAGCCCTGGGACGGTTGTTAGCAATCAGCCCCAGCATTTT,TRBV4-1,-,TRBJ1-5,many
CASSEGFRVSTNEQFF,TGTGCCAGCAGTGAAGGATTCAGGGTCTCTACGAATGAGCAGTTCTTC,TRBV2,-,TRBJ2-1,-
CASSLERGGGPTGELFF,TGTGCCAGCAGCTTAGAGCGGGGAGGAGGGCCCACCGGGGAGCTGTTTTTT,TRBV7-6,TRBD2,TRBJ2-2,many
CASSLGSLRTGELFF,TGTGCCAGCAGCTTGGGATCCCTTAGAACCGGGGAGCTGTTTTTT,TRBV7-9,-,TRBJ2-2,many
CASSLTSNEQFF,TGTGCCAGCAGTTTGACGAGCAATGAGCAGTTCTTC,TRBV12-3/TRBV12-4,-,TRBJ2-1,-
CASSFRTGSFYNEQFF,TGTGCCAGCAGTTTCCGTACAGGGTCTTTCTACAATGAGCAGTTCTTC,TRBV7-6,-,TRBJ2-1,few
CASSFEKGTGGELFF,TGTGCCAGCAGTTTTGAAAAGGGAACGGGCGGGGAGCTGTTTTTT,TRBV27,-,TRBJ2-2,-
CATSRGTGIGTSGGETQYF,TGTGCCACCAGCAGAGGGACAGGAATCGGGACTAGCGGGGGCGAGACCCAGTACTTC,TRBV15,TRBD2,TRBJ2-5,-
CAISGELDYGYTF,TGTGCCATCAGTGGGGAGCTAGACTATGGCTACACCTTC,TRBV10-3,-,TRBJ1-2,-
CSARAITRGTSYEQYF,TGCAGTGCTAGAGCTATTACCCGGGGGACCTCCTACGAGCAGTACTTC,TRBV20-1,-,TRBJ2-7,few
CASSLGARLAKNIQYF,TGTGCCAGCAGCTTGGGGGCCCGACTAGCCAAAAACATTCAGTACTTC,TRBV5-6,-,TRBJ2-4,few
CASSPGGGVTGELFF,TGTGCCAGCAGTCCGGGCGGGGGGGTAACCGGGGAGCTGTTTTTT,TRBV12-3/TRBV12-4,TRBD2,TRBJ2-2,many
CASSYGGNSYEQYF,TGTGCCAGCAGTTATGGGGGCAACTCCTACGAGCAGTACTTC,TRBV6-2/TRBV6-3,-,TRBJ2-7,few
CASSLGTGGSNNEQFF,TGTGCCAGCAGCTTAGGCACAGGGGGCTCCAACAATGAGCAGTTCTTC,TRBV7-9,TRBD1,TRBJ2-1,many
CASSKDWVGQAYQETQYF,TGTGCCAGCAGCAAAGATTGGGTGGGACAGGCCTACCAAGAGACCCAGTACTTC,TRBV25-1,TRBD1,TRBJ2-5,-
CASSPGPGLTDTQYF,TGTGCCAGCAGCCCGGGGCCGGGGCTCACAGATACGCAGTATTTT,TRBV7-2,-,TRBJ2-3,few
CASSLVYLAGANWETQYF,TGTGCCAGCAGCTTAGTTTATCTAGCGGGGGCTAATTGGGAGACCCAGTACTTC,TRBV7-2,TRBD2,TRBJ2-5,few
CASSLFPEYEQYF,TGTGCCAGCAGCTTATTTCCAGAGTACGAGCAGTACTTC,TRBV7-8,-,TRBJ2-7,-
CASSSTGGDQPQHF,TGTGCCAGCAGCTCGACCGGGGGGGACCAGCCCCAGCATTTT,TRBV7-6,-,TRBJ1-5,few
CATSVGDHTGELFF,TGTGCCACCAGTGTAGGCGATCACACCGGGGAGCTGTTTTTT,TRBV24-1,-,TRBJ2-2,-
CASTLTGWGYTF,TGTGCCAGCACCCTGACAGGGTGGGGCTACACCTTC,TRBV7-9,TRBD1,TRBJ1-2,few